This T cell receptor (beta chain) derives from a study of CD4+ T cells in melanoma. This clone is labeled medium-sized (0.01 to 0.1%). Its antigen is not known. Sequencing was performed with immunoSEQ multiplex PCR; in TCRdb, only in-frame clones are kept and a portion is missing. This sample has 13,000 to 15,000 clones, with 80% to 85% found just once. General study points: Diverse differentiation states were reported for melanoma neoantigen-specific CD4+ T cells. CD8+ T cell, macrophage and B cell function reportedly correlated with neoantigen-specific CD4+ T cells.

The CDR3 is 13 amino acids. V was pared by 5 bases and J by 12 bases, with 19 bases between. Germline V gene lookup returns CDR1 SEHNR and CDR2 FQNEAQ (reference sequence). The sequence came from a human donor with melanoma. This chain connects TRBV7-9 to TRBJ1-1; a possible D gene is TRBD1 (5 bases). Sequenced: cells from a culture (not recorded whether cultured in vitro). CDR3 residues: CASSPGAAPGTFF. The CDR3 DNA follows: TGTGCCAGCAGCCCTGGGGCAGCTCCTGGGACTTTCTTT.